Included here is one T cell receptor (beta chain) sequence, with context. In Seattle, patients joined the study during active infection and were tracked longitudinally. These data come from a study of blood T cell repertoires in COVID-19. Using immunoSEQ multiplex PCR, the repertoire was profiled, and TCRdb retains in-frame clones only, with some absent. The sample records tens of thousands of clones, more than 65% being singletons. This CDR3 region has 19 residues. Per the germline V gene, CDR1 is MDHEN and CDR2 is SYDVKM. Trimming stripped 8 bases from V and 0 bases from J, with 23 bases between. Sequencing was carried out using peripheral blood. This TCR came from a man aged 80 or over with COVID-19, enrolled during active disease. The gene calls are TRBV28 and TRBJ1-6; D is ambiguous. In DNA form, the CDR3 reads TGTGCCAGCCGCCCCCCAACAGCCGCCACCAGCTCCTATAATTCACCCCTCCACTTT. This codes for CASRPPTAATSSYNSPLHF. Full variable domain (outside the CDR3, taken from reference TRBV28 and TRBJ1-6): DVKVTQSSRYLVKRTGEKVFLECVQDMDHENMFWYRQDPGLGLRLIYFSYDVKMKEKGDIPEGYSVSREKKERFSLILESASTNQTSMYLCASRPPTAATSSYNSPLHFGNGTRLTVT.